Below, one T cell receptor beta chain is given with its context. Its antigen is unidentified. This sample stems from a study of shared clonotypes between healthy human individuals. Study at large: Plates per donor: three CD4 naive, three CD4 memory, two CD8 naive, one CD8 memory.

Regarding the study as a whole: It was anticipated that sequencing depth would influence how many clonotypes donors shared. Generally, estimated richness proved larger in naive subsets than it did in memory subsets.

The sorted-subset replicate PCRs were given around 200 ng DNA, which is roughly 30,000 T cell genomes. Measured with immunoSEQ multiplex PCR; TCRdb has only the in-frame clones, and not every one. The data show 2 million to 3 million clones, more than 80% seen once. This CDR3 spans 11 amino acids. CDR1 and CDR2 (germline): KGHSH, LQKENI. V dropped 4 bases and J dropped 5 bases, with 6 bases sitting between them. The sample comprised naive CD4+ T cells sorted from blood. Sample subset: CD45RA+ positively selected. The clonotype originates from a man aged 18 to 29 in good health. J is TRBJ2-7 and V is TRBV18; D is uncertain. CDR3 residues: CASSRQDEQYF. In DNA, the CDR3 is TGTGCCAGCTCACGGCAGGACGAGCAGTACTTC. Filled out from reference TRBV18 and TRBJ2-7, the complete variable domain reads NAGVMQNPRHLVRRRGQEARLRCSPMKGHSHVYWYRQLPEEGLKFMVYLQKENIIDESGMPKERFSAEFPKEGPSILRIQQVVRGDSAAYFCASSRQDEQYFGPGTRLTVT.